Listed here is a single T cell receptor (beta chain). Antigen unknown. Trimming pared 2 bases from V and 7 bases from J, leaving 15 bases between. Germline CDR1 MNHNY, CDR2 SVGAGI (reference sequence). The CDR3 extends over 14 amino acids. These data originate in a study of shared clonotypes between healthy human individuals. Findings of the study overall: The study found about 5% of naive CD4 clonotypes shared across four donors.

Clones were read by immunoSEQ multiplex PCR, and TCRdb kept only the in-frame ones, dropping some. The sample shows roughly 700,000 clones, roughly 88% of them seen only once. The receptor's source is a young man in good health. Some clones in this sample may be carry-over from other donors' samples. Sequencing input: memory CD8+ T cells from PBMCs. Indicated subset: CD45RO+ cells pooled with CCR7-negative TemRA cells. The rearrangement uses TRBV6-6 and TRBJ2-7; the D gene is possibly TRBD1 (6 bases). The CDR3 protein is CASSYRGQPTEQYF. The CDR3 DNA reads as TGTGCCAGCAGTTACAGAGGACAGCCTACGGAGCAGTACTTC.